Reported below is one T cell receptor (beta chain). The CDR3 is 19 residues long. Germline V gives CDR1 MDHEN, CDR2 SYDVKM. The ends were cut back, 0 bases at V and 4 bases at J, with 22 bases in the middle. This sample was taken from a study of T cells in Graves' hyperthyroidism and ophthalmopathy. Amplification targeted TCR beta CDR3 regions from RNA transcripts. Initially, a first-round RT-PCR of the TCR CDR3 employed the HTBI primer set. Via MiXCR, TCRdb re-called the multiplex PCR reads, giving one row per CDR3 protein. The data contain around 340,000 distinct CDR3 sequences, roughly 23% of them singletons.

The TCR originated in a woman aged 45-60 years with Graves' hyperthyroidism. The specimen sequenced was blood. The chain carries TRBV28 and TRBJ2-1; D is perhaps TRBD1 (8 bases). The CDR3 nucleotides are TGTGCCAGCAGTTTATGGCTCGGGGAGGGGACAGGAGGATACAATGAGCAGTTCTTC. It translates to CASSLWLGEGTGGYNEQFF.